A selection of T cell receptor beta chains follows, all from one sample in a study of T cells in Graves' hyperthyroidism and ophthalmopathy. TCRdb analysed the multiplex PCR reads with MiXCR anew, one entry per CDR3 protein. The sample carries some 270,000 distinct CDR3 sequences, around 15% recorded once. The sequencing input was blood. These receptors came from a woman aged 40 to 49 with Graves' hyperthyroidism. Each CDR3 is given with its conserved first and last residue. Size tells how often a clone was seen (once, few, many) or the class of an expanded clone, and some rows leave it out.

CAARGQETQYF	many	TRBJ2-5	TRBV10-3
CASSPGTGRLTDTQYF	many	TRBJ2-3	TRBV2
CASSQGQGPSYEQYF	few	TRBJ2-7	TRBV4-2
CAWISKSTDTQYF	few	TRBJ2-3	TRBV30
CASSETTRPPLHF	few	TRBJ1-6	TRBV6-1
CASSLGHTGELFF	many	TRBJ2-2	TRBV28
CAGSLESQRAYEQYF	NA	TRBJ2-7	TRBV5-1
CAILRQDDETQYF	many	TRBJ2-5	TRBV28
CASSLNFGPFEKLFF	many	TRBJ2-2	TRBV7-2
CASSGDRKYGYTF	many	TRBJ1-2	TRBV2
CASSYSGTTYNEQFF	few	TRBJ2-1	TRBV6-5
CASSLAGGADTQSF	NA	TRBJ2-3	TRBV2
CASSESVTGRLHF	NA	TRBJ2-5	TRBV10-1
CAWSGAYGYTF	many	TRBJ1-2	TRBV30
CSARDLRGENTEAFF	many	TRBJ1-1	TRBV20-1
CAWWQGQGNTIYF	many	TRBJ1-3	TRBV30
CASSTMEPAETQYF	many	TRBJ2-5	TRBV6-2/TRBV6-3
CASRENTGELFF	many	TRBJ2-2	TRBV12-3/TRBV12-4
CASSPLRDSGGNTIYF	NA	TRBJ1-3	TRBV18
CASSDSNPATHQPQHF	NA	TRBJ1-5	TRBV6-4
CASSASTAEPLVYGYTF	few	TRBJ1-2	TRBV3-1
CASSLARHSPLHF	many	TRBJ1-6	TRBV11-2
CASSIGSVNYGYTF	NA	TRBJ1-2	TRBV19
CASSLDNRARDSPLHF	many	TRBJ1-6	TRBV7-8
CASSPRTGALLDGYTF	many	TRBJ1-2	TRBV3-1
CASSLDGTSRYYNEQFF	many	TRBJ2-1	TRBV5-6
CASRGDADQPQHF	many	TRBJ1-5	TRBV12-3/TRBV12-4
CASSPAGLQETQYF	many	TRBJ2-5	TRBV18
CASSFTGEQYF	many	TRBJ2-7	TRBV28
CASSGGRAQETQYF	few	TRBJ2-5	TRBV28
CASSPSSGAGNTIYF	many	TRBJ1-3	TRBV11-2
CASSRDRGHQPQHF	many	TRBJ1-5	TRBV28
CASSSRTTPYGYTF	many	TRBJ1-2	TRBV7-2
CASSLHRVYNEQFF	NA	TRBJ2-1	TRBV10-2
CASSADRVSNQPQHF	NA	TRBJ1-5	TRBV19
CSAIEGELAKNIQYF	many	TRBJ2-4	TRBV20-1
CAISESDSRLNEKLFF	few	TRBJ1-4	TRBV10-3
CASSAGLAGVHEQYF	many	TRBJ2-7	TRBV2